A single sample gave rise to the 5 T cell receptor beta chains below, sequenced in a study of human T cells and chemical hapten exposure. MiXCR was run by TCRdb on the RACE reads, yielding one entry per CDR3 protein. This sample has 95,000 to 150,000 distinct CDR3 sequences; approximately 15% occur once, and the top ten carry roughly 3.1%. Indicated time point: pre-sensitization, week 0. Treatment of the sample: therapeutic diphenylcyclopropenone sensitization with weekly scalp DPC. The sample consisted of whole blood, taken in connection with sensitization to the hapten diphenylcyclopropenone (DPC). These receptors were taken from a woman younger than 30 with alopecia areata. Some clones in this sample may be carry-over from other donors' samples.

This clonotype was seen a handful of times. The gene calls are TRBV27 and TRBJ1-2; 7 bases agree with TRBD1. Germline V CDR1 and CDR2: MNHEY, SMNVEV (reference sequence). CDR3 length: 14 residues. V lost 5 bases, J lost 2 bases, and 5 bases stayed unmatched. The CDR3, as DNA: TGTGCCAGCAGTCCCGGGACAGTAAACTATGGCTACACCTTC. Encoded protein: CASSPGTVNYGYTF.

This clonotype came up a few times. The chain has TRBV12-3 or TRBV12-4 and TRBJ1-4; D not certain. The CDR3 contains 14 residues. Trimming left V 4 bases short and J 4 bases short, with 10 bases between. Here the CDR3 DNA reads TGTGCCAGCAGTTCCAGGAGTGGTAATGAAAAACTGTTTTTT. Its translation is CASSSRSGNEKLFF.

The table lists this clonotype with a few counts. V gene TRBV6-5 combines with J gene TRBJ1-5; weak D call: TRBD1 (5 bases). Deletions cut 2 bases from V and 0 bases from J, with 11 bases between. Germline V gene sequence: CDR1 MNHEY, CDR2 SVGAGI. There are 16 residues in the CDR3. The chain's CDR3 is CASSYLGPYSNQPQHF. The CDR3 nucleotides are TGTGCCAGCAGTTACCTGGGACCGTATAGCAATCAGCCCCAGCATTTT.

This clonotype was found a few times. The rearrangement joins TRBV20-1 to TRBJ1-6, with D perhaps matching TRBD1 (6 bases). Between the trimmed V and J ends, which lost 4 bases and 3 bases, there was a span of 13 bases. This CDR3 comprises 15 residues. Germline assignment: CDR1 DFQATT and CDR2 SNEGSKA (reference sequence). CDR3 sequence reads: CSATPVQGYNSPLHF. The DNA of the CDR3 is TGCAGTGCTACCCCCGTACAGGGCTATAATTCACCCCTCCACTTT.

The rearrangement uses TRBV2 and TRBJ1-2; tentative D call: TRBD1 (6 bases). V was pared by 2 bases and J by 5 bases, with 18 bases between. The germline CDR1 and CDR2 sequences are SNHLY and FYNNEI. The CDR3 contains 16 residues. CDR3 coding DNA: TGTGCCAGCAGTGAAATGGGCAACAGGGCCCTGTATGGCTACACCTTC. Translation: CASSEMGNRALYGYTF.